The rows below give T cell receptor beta chains drawn from one sample of a study of metastatic and nonmetastatic thyroid tumors. TCRdb ran MiXCR on the PCR reads. The profile shows about 24,000 clones, roughly 13% of them singletons. Material for sequencing was blood. These receptors were obtained from a female donor with papillary thyroid cancer or a benign thyroid nodule (not recorded which). Some clones in this sample may be carry-over from other donors' samples. Both conserved end residues are part of each CDR3. The D gene is left open where the match is weak. The size of a clone is reported for some rows only, either as once, few or many, or as a class for expanded clones.

V gene: TRBV9; D gene: TRBD1; J gene: TRBJ2-1; clone size: many; CDR3 DNA: TGTGCCAGCAGCGGCAGGGGGTCCATGGTCTCCTACAATGAGCAGTTCTTC; CDR3 protein: CASSGRGSMVSYNEQFF
V gene: TRBV7-9; D gene: TRBD2; J gene: TRBJ2-3; clone size: many; CDR3 DNA: TGTGCCAGCAGCTCCCTCGGGGCGGGGACTAGCGCCAGAGATGGAGATACGCAGTATTTT; CDR3 protein: CASSSLGAGTSARDGDTQYF
V gene: TRBV6-4; D gene: .; J gene: TRBJ2-3; clone size: many; CDR3 DNA: TGTGCCAGCAGTGAGGCGCGGGAAGGCTCAGATACGCAGTATTTT; CDR3 protein: CASSEAREGSDTQYF
V gene: TRBV7-2; D gene: .; J gene: TRBJ2-7; clone size: .; CDR3 DNA: TGTGCCAGCAGCTCAAACCCAGGGGCGTCCTACGAGCAGTACTTC; CDR3 protein: CASSSNPGASYEQYF
V gene: TRBV6-5; D gene: TRBD2; J gene: TRBJ2-1; clone size: few; CDR3 DNA: TGTGCCAGCAGTTCCGGGACTAGCGATTACAATGAGCAGTTCTTC; CDR3 protein: CASSSGTSDYNEQFF
V gene: TRBV20-1; D gene: TRBD1; J gene: TRBJ2-2; clone size: many; CDR3 DNA: TGCAGCCCGGTGGACAGGGTGACCGGGGAGCTGTTTTTT; CDR3 protein: CSPVDRVTGELFF
V gene: TRBV7-9; D gene: .; J gene: TRBJ1-2; clone size: many; CDR3 DNA: TGTGCCAGCAGCTTAGGTGCCAGGTCGTACACCTTC; CDR3 protein: CASSLGARSYTF
V gene: TRBV9; D gene: .; J gene: TRBJ1-2; clone size: many; CDR3 DNA: TGTGCCAGCAGCGTAGGTGTCCAGGTAGATGGCTACACCTTC; CDR3 protein: CASSVGVQVDGYTF
V gene: TRBV9; D gene: .; J gene: TRBJ2-1; clone size: many; CDR3 DNA: TGTGCCAGCAGCGTAGTCGGCAGGGCCTACAATGAGCAGTTCTTC; CDR3 protein: CASSVVGRAYNEQFF
V gene: TRBV6-5; D gene: .; J gene: TRBJ2-5; clone size: .; CDR3 DNA: TGTGCCAGCAGTTGGGGAAGAGCGTGGGAGACCCAGTACTTC; CDR3 protein: CASSWGRAWETQYF
V gene: TRBV5-1; D gene: .; J gene: TRBJ2-5; clone size: many; CDR3 DNA: TGCGCCAGCAGCTTTAGTGGACCCTCAGAGACCCAGTACTTC; CDR3 protein: CASSFSGPSETQYF
V gene: TRBV14; D gene: TRBD2; J gene: TRBJ2-3; clone size: many; CDR3 DNA: TGTGCCAGCAGCCAAGCTCCCGAGGGACTAGCGGGAGCAGATACGCAGTATTTT; CDR3 protein: CASSQAPEGLAGADTQYF
V gene: TRBV19; D gene: TRBD1; J gene: TRBJ2-1; clone size: many; CDR3 DNA: TGTGCCAGTAGTATCTGGGACAGGGGCTTCTCCTACAATGAGCAGTTCTTC; CDR3 protein: CASSIWDRGFSYNEQFF
V gene: TRBV5-4; D gene: .; J gene: TRBJ1-1; clone size: .; CDR3 DNA: TGTGCCAGCAGCTTGGCCAGCCATGAAGCTTTCTTT; CDR3 protein: CASSLASHEAFF
V gene: TRBV19; D gene: .; J gene: TRBJ2-7; clone size: many; CDR3 DNA: TGTGCCAGTAGTAACCCTCTGGGCGGAAACTACGAGCAGTACTTC; CDR3 protein: CASSNPLGGNYEQYF
V gene: TRBV28; D gene: .; J gene: TRBJ2-7; clone size: .; CDR3 DNA: TGTGCCAACACCCTCGACCGAGAGCAGTACTTC; CDR3 protein: CANTLDREQYF
V gene: TRBV27; D gene: TRBD1; J gene: TRBJ1-5; clone size: medium-sized; CDR3 DNA: TGTGCCAGCAGTCAGACAGGGTTATCCAATCAGCCCCAGCATTTT; CDR3 protein: CASSQTGLSNQPQHF
V gene: TRBV7-3; D gene: .; J gene: TRBJ2-2; clone size: .; CDR3 DNA: TGTGCCAGCAGCTGGGGGTTCGCGAACACCGGGGAGCTGTTTTTT; CDR3 protein: CASSWGFANTGELFF
V gene: TRBV9; D gene: .; J gene: TRBJ1-1; clone size: many; CDR3 DNA: TGTGCCAGCAGCCCAAGAGGGGCGGCGAACACTGAAGCTTTCTTT; CDR3 protein: CASSPRGAANTEAFF
V gene: TRBV30; D gene: .; J gene: TRBJ1-4; clone size: medium-sized; CDR3 DNA: TGTGCCTTCAAATCCCGGGGCCCATGGACGGAAAAACTGTTTTTT; CDR3 protein: CAFKSRGPWTEKLFF
V gene: TRBV28; D gene: TRBD2; J gene: TRBJ2-1; clone size: many; CDR3 DNA: TGTGCCAGCACGCGGGGAGGGACCCCGGGTCCGTTCTTC; CDR3 protein: CASTRGGTPGPFF
V gene: TRBV6-1; D gene: .; J gene: TRBJ1-2; clone size: many; CDR3 DNA: TGTGCCAGCAGTCTGGCTCGGGGACAAGTTAACTATGGCTACACCTTC; CDR3 protein: CASSLARGQVNYGYTF
V gene: TRBV5-1; D gene: TRBD2; J gene: TRBJ2-2; clone size: many; CDR3 DNA: TGCGCCAGCAGTACGGGAGGAAACACCGGGGAGCTGTTTTTT; CDR3 protein: CASSTGGNTGELFF
V gene: TRBV27; D gene: .; J gene: TRBJ1-4; clone size: .; CDR3 DNA: TGTGCCAGCAGTTCAGGCAGGGGCGACGAAAAACTGTTTTTT; CDR3 protein: CASSSGRGDEKLFF
V gene: TRBV6-1; D gene: TRBD2; J gene: TRBJ2-1; clone size: many; CDR3 DNA: TGTGCCAGCAGCTCCTATGGACTAGCGGATGACAATGAGCAGTTCTTC; CDR3 protein: CASSSYGLADDNEQFF
V gene: TRBV7-2; D gene: .; J gene: TRBJ2-7; clone size: many; CDR3 DNA: TGTGCCAGCAGTCTTCAAGGGCTGCGGGGTGAGCAGTACTTC; CDR3 protein: CASSLQGLRGEQYF
V gene: TRBV3-1; D gene: TRBD2; J gene: TRBJ2-7; clone size: .; CDR3 DNA: TGTGCCAGCAGCCACAGCGGGAGGGCCTACGAGCAGTACTTC; CDR3 protein: CASSHSGRAYEQYF
V gene: TRBV6-1; D gene: .; J gene: TRBJ1-1; clone size: many; CDR3 DNA: TGTGCCAGCAGTGGCTACCCGGGCACTGAAGCTTTCTTT; CDR3 protein: CASSGYPGTEAFF
V gene: TRBV4-1; D gene: .; J gene: TRBJ2-7; clone size: many; CDR3 DNA: TGCGCCAGCAGCCAAGAAAGGAGCCCCTACGAGCAGTACTTC; CDR3 protein: CASSQERSPYEQYF
V gene: TRBV24-1; D gene: .; J gene: TRBJ2-4; clone size: .; CDR3 DNA: TGTGCCACTAGTGATCCCGTCAGAGGTGGGGCGGGCATTCAGTACTTT; CDR3 protein: CATSDPVRGGAGIQYF
V gene: TRBV12-3/TRBV12-4; D gene: TRBD2; J gene: TRBJ2-2; clone size: .; CDR3 DNA: TGTGCCAGCAGTTTGTGGGGCGGAGCGGGAGCTGCCGGGAACACCGTGGAGCTGTTTTTT; CDR3 protein: CASSLWGGAGAAGNTVELFF
V gene: TRBV2; D gene: .; J gene: TRBJ2-2; clone size: many; CDR3 DNA: TGTGCCAGCAGTTCGACAGGGAACACCGGGGAGCTGTTTTTT; CDR3 protein: CASSSTGNTGELFF
V gene: TRBV29-1; D gene: .; J gene: TRBJ2-7; clone size: many; CDR3 DNA: TGCAGCGTTAGGGTGGGCCACTACGAGCAGTACTTC; CDR3 protein: CSVRVGHYEQYF
V gene: TRBV4-2; D gene: TRBD2; J gene: TRBJ2-7; clone size: few; CDR3 DNA: TGTGCCAGCAGCCCCTCTCTGGCTAGCGGGAGTTTGTATTACGAGCAGTACTTC; CDR3 protein: CASSPSLASGSLYYEQYF
V gene: TRBV5-1; D gene: TRBD1; J gene: TRBJ2-7; clone size: many; CDR3 DNA: TGCGCCAGCAGCGTAGGGGGGACAGGGTGGTACGAGCAGTACTTC; CDR3 protein: CASSVGGTGWYEQYF
V gene: TRBV10-1; D gene: TRBD2; J gene: TRBJ2-5; clone size: many; CDR3 DNA: TGCGCCAGCAGTGAGTCGCGGGAGGGGACCCAGTACTTC; CDR3 protein: CASSESREGTQYF
V gene: TRBV5-1; D gene: .; J gene: TRBJ2-3; clone size: many; CDR3 DNA: TGCGCCAGCAGGGGTGCGGGTTCCCAAACAGATACGCAGTATTTT; CDR3 protein: CASRGAGSQTDTQYF
V gene: TRBV28; D gene: TRBD1; J gene: TRBJ1-1; clone size: many; CDR3 DNA: TGTGCCAGCTGGGCAGGGGGGTTAAACACTGAAGCTTTCTTT; CDR3 protein: CASWAGGLNTEAFF
V gene: TRBV4-2; D gene: .; J gene: TRBJ1-6; clone size: .; CDR3 DNA: TGTGCCAGCAGCCAAGATGCGGGGACAAGGGATTCACCCCTCCACTTT; CDR3 protein: CASSQDAGTRDSPLHF
V gene: TRBV6-1; D gene: .; J gene: TRBJ1-2; clone size: many; CDR3 DNA: TGTGCCAGCTCCCGGCAAAACTATGGCTACACCTTC; CDR3 protein: CASSRQNYGYTF
V gene: TRBV18; D gene: .; J gene: TRBJ1-4; clone size: medium-sized; CDR3 DNA: TGTGCCAGCCAGGACACTCGTAATGAAAAACTGTTTTTT; CDR3 protein: CASQDTRNEKLFF
V gene: TRBV10-1; D gene: TRBD2; J gene: TRBJ2-3; clone size: many; CDR3 DNA: TGCGCCTCATCCCGTAGCGGGAGCACAGATACGCAGTATTTT; CDR3 protein: CASSRSGSTDTQYF
V gene: TRBV20-1; D gene: .; J gene: TRBJ2-5; clone size: many; CDR3 DNA: TGCAGTGCTAAACATCAGGGGGGAGAGACCCAGTACTTC; CDR3 protein: CSAKHQGGETQYF
V gene: TRBV7-8; D gene: .; J gene: TRBJ1-5; clone size: many; CDR3 DNA: TGTGCCAGCAGCTTAGGGGCGATCAACAGCAATCAGCCCCAGCATTTT; CDR3 protein: CASSLGAINSNQPQHF
V gene: TRBV18; D gene: .; J gene: TRBJ1-5; clone size: .; CDR3 DNA: TGTGCCAGCTCTCAAAGAGTACTCGGCGGGACGTCGATCAATCAGCCCCAGCATTTT; CDR3 protein: CASSQRVLGGTSINQPQHF
V gene: TRBV15; D gene: .; J gene: TRBJ2-7; clone size: few; CDR3 DNA: TGTGCCACCAGCAGAGGCCGAGACGAGCAGTACTTC; CDR3 protein: CATSRGRDEQYF
V gene: TRBV7-9; D gene: .; J gene: TRBJ2-7; clone size: many; CDR3 DNA: TGTGCCAGCATTGGACAGAGCTACGAGCAGTACTTC; CDR3 protein: CASIGQSYEQYF
V gene: TRBV11-2; D gene: .; J gene: TRBJ1-1; clone size: many; CDR3 DNA: TGTGCCAGCAGCTTAGTTGGGGGGAACACTGAAGCTTTCTTT; CDR3 protein: CASSLVGGNTEAFF
V gene: TRBV19; D gene: .; J gene: TRBJ2-1; clone size: many; CDR3 DNA: TGTGCCAGTAGAATGTACCGGGACGGGAAAAACAATGAGCAGTTCTTC; CDR3 protein: CASRMYRDGKNNEQFF
V gene: TRBV6-1; D gene: .; J gene: TRBJ2-7; clone size: medium-sized; CDR3 DNA: TGTGCCAGCAGCGAGATAGGGGGCTACGAGCAGTACTTC; CDR3 protein: CASSEIGGYEQYF